A selection of T cell receptor beta chains follows, all from one sample in a study of OX40 agonist ivuxolimab in advanced cancers. Sequencing used immunoSEQ multiplex PCR; TCRdb keeps in-frame clones, though not all of them. This sample carries tens of thousands of clones, about 91% of them seen once, and the ten largest clones take over 15%. Sequenced material: CD4+ or CD8+ T cells sorted from blood, taken in a trial of the OX40 agonist ivuxolimab. These receptors were collected from an adult with an advanced solid tumor such as melanoma, head and neck, liver or kidney cancer. Each CDR3 is given without its conserved first and last residue. The D gene is left open where the match is weak.

ASSGRDASTDTQY	-	TRBV7-9
ASSQDRMNTEAF	-	TRBV4-3
ASSEPRTGSGDTQY	-	TRBV19
ASSPRIGETQY	-	TRBV19
ASSQDSSSGNTIY	-	TRBV4-1
ASSFWRDSTGELF	-	TRBV5-1
AISEGLTYEQY	-	TRBV10-3
ASSHRAPNEQF	-	TRBV4-1
AISETGGVLEAF	-	TRBV10-3
ASSSLAGYHNEQF	TRBD2	TRBV10-2
ASSLSGRTEQF	TRBD2	TRBV7-9
ASTPLAGGDEQF	TRBD2	TRBV5-4
ASSMWALGRESFGANVLT	TRBD2	TRBV19
ARRNGRGQETQY	-	TRBV5-3
ACGTAHINEQF	-	TRBV28
ASSFRIGLADYNEQF	TRBD2	TRBV4-2
ASSHGASGGETQY	TRBD2	TRBV11-2
ASSLGETQY	-	TRBV11-2
ASSPWEGTEAF	-	TRBV9
ATLLRTSGALSYNEQF	TRBD2	TRBV7-8
ASSQVSSSSTDTQY	-	TRBV14
ASSVGGGNEKLF	-	TRBV9
ASSSGGSPYEQY	TRBD1	TRBV7-9
AISESQQGGETQY	-	TRBV10-3
ASSQVAVDEQY	-	TRBV14
AWTDGNSPLH	-	TRBV30
ASSHPRTSGRQPGELF	TRBD2	TRBV4-1
ASSLTGTSGNTIY	-	TRBV28
ASSSAFSEQF	-	TRBV28
ASSLTSQGSGELF	TRBD1	TRBV5-6
ASSSSREEF	-	TRBV7-9